The 17 T cell receptor beta chains reported below all come from one sample, sequenced in a study of shared clonotypes between healthy human individuals. Only in-frame clones appear in the TCRdb table, and some are missing; sequencing was by immunoSEQ multiplex PCR. There are millions of clones in the sample; 95% occur only once, and 0.13% lies in the top ten. Input material: naive CD4+ T cells sorted from blood. Described subset: CD45RA+ positively selected. All receptors come from a man younger than 35 in good health.

The CDR3 DNA sequence: TGCGCCAGCAGCCCCCGAGGGGAGAGGGATTCACCCCTCCACTTT. It translates to CASSPRGERDSPLHF. This chain connects TRBV5-1 to TRBJ1-6, with D possibly matching TRBD1 (5 bases). With 4 bases removed from V and 8 bases from J, the gap between germline ends came to 16 bases. The CDR3 extends over 15 amino acids. From germline, CDR1 is SGHRS and CDR2 YFSETQ.

This chain links TRBV9 with TRBJ2-5; 8 bases are a match to TRBD2. The CDR3 spans 15 residues. V lost 3 bases and J lost 4; bases outside the gene matches: 8. Germline-derived CDR1 and CDR2 are SGDLS and YYNGEE. The CDR3: CASSANTGGTETQYF. In DNA, the CDR3 is TGTGCCAGCAGCGCCAATACGGGGGGGACAGAGACCCAGTACTTC.

V gene TRBV7-8 combines with J gene TRBJ2-7; D may be TRBD2 (5 bases). This CDR3 comprises 12 residues. Germline CDR1 SGHVS, CDR2 FQNEAQ. The V end was cut by 5 bases, the J end by 7 bases, with 12 bases between. CDR3 DNA: TGTGCCAGCAGCCCTGGACGGACTGAGCAGTACTTC. Protein: CASSPGRTEQYF.

The chain is built from TRBV28 and TRBJ2-7, with D possibly TRBD1 on 5 matching bases. This CDR3 has 16 amino acids. Per the germline V gene, CDR1 is MDHEN and CDR2 is SYDVKM. V lost 6 bases to trimming and J lost 0 bases, with 18 bases between them. Here the CDR3 reads CASRTSWGPTSYEQYF. The CDR3 DNA reads as TGTGCCAGCAGAACTTCTTGGGGCCCGACCTCCTACGAGCAGTACTTC.

The rearrangement links TRBV5-5 to TRBJ1-2; D unresolved. CDR1 and CDR2 from the germline V gene are SGHKS and YYEKEE (reference sequence). Trimming took off 1 base at V and 5 bases at J, with 9 bases between the two ends. The CDR3 length is 13 residues. CDR3 nucleotide sequence: TGTGCCAGCAGCTTGTCGTCAGGTTATGGCTACACCTTC. The encoded protein is CASSLSSGYGYTF.

The CDR3 nucleotides are TGTGCCAGCAGCAAAACCGGGACTACGGATACCGGTGAGCAGTTCTTC. Its translation is CASSKTGTTDTGEQFF. V gene TRBV11-2 combines with J gene TRBJ2-1, with 7 bases lining up with TRBD2. Germline CDR1 SGHAT, CDR2 FQNNGV. This CDR3 is 16 amino acids long. The junction had 16 bases not matched to a gene; V was cut back by 5 bases and J by 9 bases.

The V and J genes are TRBV5-8 and TRBJ1-1; D is unresolved. Germline V lookup: CDR1 SGHTS, CDR2 YDEGEE. The CDR3 contains 16 residues. Trimming cost V 0 bases and J 2 bases, with 14 bases left between them. The CDR3 sequence: CASSLEDGKRNTEAFF. DNA for the CDR3: TGTGCCAGCAGCTTGGAGGATGGCAAGAGAAACACTGAAGCTTTCTTT.

Details on this clone: Other DNA sequences of this sample code for an identical CDR3. This rearrangement joins TRBV9 to TRBJ2-3; 7 bases map to TRBD1. The V and J ends lost 4 bases and 0 bases, in that order; junction bases with no gene match: 5. This CDR3 contains 15 residues. Germline lookup yields CDR1 SGDLS and CDR2 YYNGEE. The CDR3 loop is CASSLGQVSTDTQYF. The CDR3 DNA is TGTGCCAGCAGCCTAGGACAGGTTAGCACAGATACGCAGTATTTT.

The chain carries TRBV5-4 and TRBJ1-1; 9 bases fit TRBD1. The junction had 14 bases not matched to a gene; V was cut back by 4 bases and J by 7 bases. CDR3 length: 16 residues. Per the germline V gene, CDR1 is SGHNT and CDR2 is YYREEE (reference sequence). DNA of the CDR3: TGTGCCAGCAGCCCACATACTACAGGGGGCGCTAATGAAGCTTTCTTT. This sequence encodes CASSPHTTGGANEAFF.

This clone was found once. The rearrangement uses TRBV5-8 and TRBJ1-2; no clear D gene. CDR1 and CDR2 (germline): SGHTS, YDEGEE. The CDR3 is 14 residues long. The V and J ends lost 0 bases and 4 bases respectively, with 10 bases between them. The CDR3 region is CASSLAPGSYGYTF. In nucleotides, the CDR3 is TGTGCCAGCAGCTTGGCCCCGGGCAGCTATGGCTACACCTTC. Full variable domain (outside the CDR3, taken from reference TRBV5-8 and TRBJ1-2): EAGVTQSPTHLIKTRGQQATLRCSPISGHTSVYWYQQALGLGLQFLLWYDEGEERNRGNFPPRFSGRQFPNYSSELNVNALELEDSALYLCASSLAPGSYGYTFGSGTRLTVV.

Notes on this clone: Within the sample, other DNA sequences also encode this same CDR3. The chain links TRBV2 to TRBJ2-7; D is unresolved. This CDR3 spans 14 amino acids. V shed 1 base and J shed 4 bases, with 11 bases lying between them. Germline V gene data show CDR1 as SNHLY and CDR2 as FYNNEI. The CDR3 DNA is TGTGCCAGCAGTGAAGGTACACCTACTTACGAGCAGTACTTC. It yields the protein CASSEGTPTYEQYF.

The rearrangement links TRBV6-4 to TRBJ2-1; D may be TRBD2 (5 bases). Per the germline V gene, CDR1 is MRHNA and CDR2 is SNTAGT. There are 14 residues in the CDR3. Trimming stripped 5 bases from V and 2 bases from J, with 10 bases between. DNA of the CDR3: TGTGCCAGCAGTCCGGGGTTAGCCTACAATGAGCAGTTCTTC. This gives the protein CASSPGLAYNEQFF.

Notes on this clone: At one end the junction does not follow the germline gene, possibly because of a read error. The V and J genes are TRBV7-3 and TRBJ1-2; 7 bases are shared with TRBD1. The germline V gene encodes CDR1 SGHTA and CDR2 FQGTGA. The CDR3 has 15 amino acids. CDR3 DNA: TGTGCCAGCAGCGTAACCGGGACAGCGAGCCCCATCTACACCTTC. This translates into CASSVTGTASPIYTF.

This sequence joins TRBV5-4 and TRBJ2-3; 10 nucleotides align to TRBD2. Germline V gene sequence: CDR1 SGHNT, CDR2 YYREEE (reference sequence). The trim removed 0 bases at V and 5 bases at J, leaving 9 bases unmatched. The CDR3 runs 17 residues. CDR3 sequence: CASSLESSGGVGDTQYF. In DNA form, the CDR3 reads TGTGCCAGCAGCTTGGAGTCCAGCGGGGGGGTGGGAGATACGCAGTATTTT. Supplemented by reference TRBV5-4 and TRBJ2-3, the full variable domain reads ETGVTQSPTHLIKTRGQQVTLRCSSQSGHNTVSWYQQALGQGPQFIFQYYREEENGRGNFPPRFSGLQFPNYSSELNVNALELDDSALYLCASSLESSGGVGDTQYFGPGTRLTVL.

This clone was observed once. V and J are TRBV7-8 and TRBJ1-1, with D unresolved. V lost 0 bases and J 0 bases, leaving 11 bases between the germline ends. The CDR3 covers 16 residues. Germline CDR1 and CDR2: SGHVS and FQNEAQ. CDR3 bases: TGTGCCAGCAGCTTAGCCCCGCAGGACGTGAACACTGAAGCTTTCTTT. As protein: CASSLAPQDVNTEAFF.

This chain uses TRBV7-2 with TRBJ2-7; D possibly corresponds to TRBD2 (6 bases). The length of the CDR3 is 17 residues. V dropped 5 bases and J dropped 2 bases, with 22 bases sitting between them. The germline V gene encodes CDR1 SGHTA and CDR2 FQGNSA. CDR3 residues: CASSLRGEASAPYEQYF. CDR3 bases: TGTGCCAGCAGCCTACGTGGTGAGGCTAGCGCACCCTACGAGCAGTACTTC.

V and J are TRBV6-5 and TRBJ2-7; unclear D gene. Per the germline V gene, CDR1 is MNHEY and CDR2 is SVGAGI. The ends were cut back, 6 bases at V and 6 bases at J, with 15 bases in the middle. The CDR3 consists of 13 residues. CDR3 bases: TGTGCCAGCAGCCCAAGGACGAGCAGCGAGCAGTACTTC. It yields the protein CASSPRTSSEQYF.